This T cell receptor beta chain was captured in a study of T cell clonotyping in hematopoietic cell transplantation. Study-wide results and limits: Cells were unsorted, so CD4 and CD8 contributions were not separated. Recipient TCR diversity dropped after transplant; expanded clonotypes rose from day 30 to 180. At the given depth, recipient repertoires were over 97% de novo clonotypes. Broader posttransplant TCR repertoire diversity was predicted by graft donor and pretransplant recipient Inverse Simpson Index values.

The CDR3 runs to 11 residues. CDR1 is MNHEY, CDR2 SVGAGI, per germline. V lost 9 bases to trimming and J lost 3 bases, with 8 bases between them. About this clone: Its target is not known.

Only in-frame clones appear in the TCRdb table, and some are missing; sequencing was by immunoSEQ multiplex PCR. The top ten clones hold 0.79% of a sample with approximately 10,000 clones, approximately 90% of them seen once. The J gene is TRBJ1-2, the V gene TRBV6-5; a possible D gene is TRBD1 (6 bases). Sequenced sample: peripheral blood mononuclear cells. This TCR derives from a woman aged 45-60 years in good health. Some clones in this sample may be carry-over from other donors' samples. For the CDR3, the DNA is TGTGCCAGGGGGGGCGACTATGGCTACACCTTC. It translates to CARGGDYGYTF.